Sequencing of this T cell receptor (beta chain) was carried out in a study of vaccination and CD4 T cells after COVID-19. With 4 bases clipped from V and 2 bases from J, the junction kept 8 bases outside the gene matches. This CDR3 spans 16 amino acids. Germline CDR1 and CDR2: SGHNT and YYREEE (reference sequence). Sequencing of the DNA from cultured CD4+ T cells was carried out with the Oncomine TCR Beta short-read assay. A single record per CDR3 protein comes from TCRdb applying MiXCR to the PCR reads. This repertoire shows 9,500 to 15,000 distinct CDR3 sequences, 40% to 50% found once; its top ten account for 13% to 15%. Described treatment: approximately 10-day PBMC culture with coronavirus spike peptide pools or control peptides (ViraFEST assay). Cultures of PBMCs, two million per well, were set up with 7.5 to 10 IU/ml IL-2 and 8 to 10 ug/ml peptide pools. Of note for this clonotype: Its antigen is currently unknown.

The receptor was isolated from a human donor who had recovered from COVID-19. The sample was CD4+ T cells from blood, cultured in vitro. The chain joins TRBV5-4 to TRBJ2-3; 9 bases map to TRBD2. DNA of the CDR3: TGTGCCAGCAGCCGAAGTAGCGGGGGAATCACAGATACGCAGTATTTT. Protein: CASSRSSGGITDTQYF.